The next 26 T cell receptor beta chains were all read from a single sample in a study of T cell repertoires in cytomegalovirus infection. TCRdb reprocessed the reads via MiXCR and lists one record per CDR3 protein. The profile shows around 300,000 distinct CDR3 sequences, 8% to 9.5% of them singletons. The material sequenced was PBMCs. The source of these receptors is a human donor in good health (CMV status not recorded). Some clones in this sample may be carry-over from other donors' samples.

This clonotype showed up many times. This chain links TRBV7-2 with TRBJ1-5, with a weak D call TRBD1 (6 bases). Germline CDR1 is SGHTA and CDR2 is FQGNSA. The CDR3 has 14 residues. V lost 1 base and J 4 bases, leaving 8 bases between the germline ends. The DNA of the CDR3 is TGTGCCAGCAGCTTAGAGGGGACAAATCAGCCCCAGCATTTT. Residues: CASSLEGTNQPQHF.

This clonotype was seen at least ten times. V gene TRBV7-9 combines with J gene TRBJ2-3; possible D gene TRBD2, 5 bases. The germline V gene has CDR1 SEHNR and CDR2 FQNEAQ (reference sequence). With 4 bases removed from V and 5 bases from J, the gap between germline ends came to 22 bases. The length of the CDR3 is 17 residues. CDR3 in amino acids: CASSSHRWTAEEDTQYF. Written as DNA, the CDR3 is TGTGCCAGCAGCTCTCACCGGTGGACGGCGGAGGAAGATACGCAGTATTTT.

This clonotype was found a few times. The chain has TRBV6-2 or TRBV6-3 and TRBJ2-2; D gene ambiguous. The germline V gene encodes CDR1 MNHEY and CDR2 SVGEGT. CDR3 length: 16 residues. The V end lost 4 bases, the J end lost 4 bases, and 16 bases lay between the germline ends. This chain's CDR3 is CASSSNTKIGTGELFF. CDR3 nucleotides: TGTGCCAGCAGTTCCAATACTAAAATCGGCACCGGGGAGCTGTTTTTT.

This clonotype showed up many times. This chain connects TRBV5-1 to TRBJ1-1; D remains unclear. The germline V and J ends were trimmed by 0 bases and 2 bases, with 8 bases remaining between them. Germline V gives CDR1 SGHRS, CDR2 YFSETQ. This CDR3 region has 14 residues. CDR3 amino acids: CASSLATGNTEAFF. CDR3 DNA: TGCGCCAGCAGCTTGGCCACGGGTAACACTGAAGCTTTCTTT.

This chain uses TRBV20-1 with TRBJ2-3; 8 positions match TRBD2. V was clipped by 7 bases and J by 1 base; unmatched bases: 4. The V gene's germline CDR1 is DFQATT and CDR2 SNEGSKA (reference sequence). This CDR3 region has 13 residues. The CDR3 is CSGSGARTDTQYF. CDR3 in DNA: TGCAGTGGTAGCGGGGCCCGCACAGATACGCAGTATTTT.

This clonotype showed up many times. This sequence joins TRBV7-2 and TRBJ2-3, with a possible D match to TRBD1 (5 bases). The CDR3 is 14 amino acids. V lost 5 bases and J lost 2, with 11 bases in between. The germline gives CDR1 SGHTA, CDR2 FQGNSA. This CDR3 reads CASSTRQHTDTQYF. CDR3 DNA sequence: TGTGCCAGCAGCACCCGACAGCACACAGATACGCAGTATTTT. Combining the CDR3 with reference TRBV7-2 and TRBJ2-3 gives the whole variable domain GAGVSQSPSNKVTEKGKDVELRCDPISGHTALYWYRQSLGQGLEFLIYFQGNSAPDKSGLPSDRFSAERTGGSVSTLTIQRTQQEDSAVYLCASSTRQHTDTQYFGPGTRLTVL.

The CDR3: CSADGRGTRSSYNEQFF. The CDR3, as DNA: TGCAGTGCTGATGGCCGGGGAACTAGAAGCTCCTACAATGAGCAGTTCTTC. V usage is TRBV20-1 and J usage is TRBJ2-1, with D possibly matching TRBD2 (5 bases). The CDR3 loop spans 17 amino acids. Trimming removed 5 bases from V and 0 bases from J, with 20 bases in between. Germline V lookup: CDR1 DFQATT, CDR2 SNEGSKA (reference sequence).

This chain connects TRBV7-2 to TRBJ2-7; D is undetermined. Germline CDR1 reads SGHTA; CDR2 reads FQGNSA. The CDR3 runs to 11 residues. V was clipped by 5 bases and J by 5 bases, with 7 bases between them. The CDR3 bases are TGTGCCAGCAGCGGAGCGAACGAGCAGTACTTC. Translation: CASSGANEQYF.

There are many counts of this clonotype. The V and J genes are TRBV7-2 and TRBJ2-7; D gene unclear. This CDR3 is 13 amino acids long. Between the trimmed V and J ends, which lost 2 bases and 2 bases, there was a span of 7 bases. CDR1 and CDR2 from the germline V gene are SGHTA and FQGNSA. In nucleotides, the CDR3 is TGTGCCAGCAGCTTATCCGGTACCTACGAGCAGTACTTC. Protein product: CASSLSGTYEQYF.

In this sample, this clonotype turned up a few times. This rearrangement joins TRBV25-1 to TRBJ2-7; possible D gene TRBD2, 5 bases. This CDR3 contains 13 residues. Per germline, CDR1 MGHDK and CDR2 SYGVNS. Trimming cost V 6 bases and J 2 bases, with 11 bases left between them. In DNA, the CDR3 is TGTGCCAGCAGCCCCGGGAAGACCTACGAGCAGTACTTC. This translates into CASSPGKTYEQYF.

The rearrangement links TRBV20-1 to TRBJ2-7; D is undetermined. V shed 0 bases and J shed 5 bases, with 11 bases lying between them. CDR3 length: 13 amino acids. Germline V gene data show CDR1 as DFQATT and CDR2 as SNEGSKA (reference sequence). The DNA for the CDR3 is TGCAGTGCTAGAGAAGGACCCCTCAACGAGCAGTACTTC. It encodes CSAREGPLNEQYF.

There are a few counts of this clonotype. The chain employs TRBV9 and TRBJ2-5; 9 positions match TRBD2. There are 13 residues in the CDR3. The germline gives CDR1 SGDLS, CDR2 YYNGEE. V lost 6 bases and J lost 7; bases outside the gene matches: 7. The CDR3 here is CASNSGSYGTQYF. CDR3 sequence (DNA): TGTGCCAGCAATAGCGGGAGTTACGGGACCCAGTACTTC.

There are many counts of this clonotype. This sequence joins TRBV7-6 and TRBJ2-7, with TRBD2 matching 14 bases. The CDR3 runs 20 residues. The V gene's germline CDR1 is SGHVS and CDR2 FNYEAQ. Unmatched junction bases numbered 14, after V lost 0 bases and J lost 4 bases. The CDR3 loop is CASSLARGLAGGVGFYEQYF. The CDR3 bases are TGTGCCAGCAGCTTAGCGCGAGGACTAGCGGGAGGAGTCGGGTTTTACGAGCAGTACTTC.

V usage is TRBV6-2 or TRBV6-3 and J usage is TRBJ2-7; TRBD1 agrees at 8 bases. From germline, CDR1 is MNHEY and CDR2 SVGEGT. This CDR3 comprises 15 residues. Trimming at V came to 7 bases and at J to 3 bases, leaving 11 bases not matched to a gene. The CDR3 region has the DNA TGTGCCAGCACTCCATCAGGGGGCATCTTCTACGAGCAGTACTTC. This gives the protein CASTPSGGIFYEQYF.

The sample holds many counts of this clonotype. The V and J genes are TRBV28 and TRBJ1-1; D ambiguous. V gave up 2 bases and J gave up 2 bases, with 9 bases separating them. Germline V CDR1 and CDR2: MDHEN, SYDVKM. The CDR3 length is 14 residues. The CDR3 DNA is TGTGCCAGCAGTTTACTGGCAGCAAACACTGAAGCTTTCTTT. Translation gives CASSLLAANTEAFF.

The chain is built from TRBV11-2 and TRBJ1-4, with a weak D call TRBD1 (5 bases). Per germline, CDR1 SGHAT and CDR2 FQNNGV. Trimming took 8 bases from V and 7 from J, leaving 20 bases between them. CDR3 length: 15 residues. The CDR3 loop is CASAVERGKGEKLFF. As DNA, the CDR3 is TGTGCCAGCGCCGTTGAAAGGGGAAAGGGTGAAAAACTGTTTTTT.

This clonotype was seen at least ten times. The chain couples TRBV7-2 to TRBJ1-3, with unresolved D. The germline CDR1 and CDR2 sequences are SGHTA and FQGNSA. V was clipped by 5 bases and J by 0 bases, with 8 bases between them. The CDR3 covers 14 residues. CDR3 amino acids: CASSQQSSGNTIYF. Written as DNA, the CDR3 is TGTGCCAGCAGCCAGCAGAGCTCTGGAAACACCATATATTTT.

The gene calls are TRBV7-2 and TRBJ1-2; 10 bases align to TRBD1. With 5 bases clipped from V and 8 bases from J, the junction kept 8 bases outside the gene matches. This CDR3 is 14 amino acids long. In germline, CDR1 is SGHTA, CDR2 FQGNSA. The CDR3 here is CTSSPQTGGIGYTF. The CDR3, as DNA: TGTACCAGCAGCCCCCAGACAGGGGGCATAGGCTACACCTTC.

The V gene is TRBV12-5, the J gene TRBJ2-3; a possible D gene is TRBD2 (6 bases). The V gene's germline CDR1 is LGHNT and CDR2 FRNRAP. The ends were cut back, 3 bases at V and 2 bases at J, with 12 bases in the middle. CDR3 length: 15 amino acids. CDR3 region: CASGLGSGYTDTQYF. In DNA, the CDR3 is TGTGCTAGTGGTTTAGGTAGCGGCTACACAGATACGCAGTATTTT.

V gene TRBV27 combines with J gene TRBJ2-5; weak D call: TRBD2 (6 bases). The V and J ends lost 2 bases and 7 bases respectively, with 14 bases between them. The CDR3 consists of 14 residues. The germline V gene has CDR1 MNHEY and CDR2 SMNVEV (reference sequence). The CDR3 coding sequence is TGTGCCAGCAGTTTACAGGGACTTACGGGGACCCAGTACTTC. Protein sequence: CASSLQGLTGTQYF.

This chain joins TRBV7-3 and TRBJ2-1, with D possibly matching TRBD2 (6 bases). V gave up 3 bases and J gave up 7 bases, with 13 bases separating them. CDR1 is SGHTA and CDR2 is FQGTGA in the germline V gene. The length of the CDR3 is 14 residues. The CDR3 spells CASSLGSGGNEQFF. The CDR3 nucleotides are TGTGCCAGCAGCTTGGGGAGCGGAGGGAATGAGCAGTTCTTC.

This clonotype was seen at least ten times. The chain has TRBV12-3 or TRBV12-4 and TRBJ1-5, with 8 bases matching TRBD1. This CDR3 is built from 16 residues. V was clipped by 5 bases and J by 3 bases; unmatched bases: 9. The CDR3 region has the DNA TGTGCCAGCAGTCCGCAGGGGGCGACTCTCAATCAGCCCCAGCATTTT. This codes for CASSPQGATLNQPQHF.

In this sample, this clonotype turned up many times. The CDR3: CSATTGLRETQYF. The CDR3 nucleotides read TGCAGTGCTACTACAGGGTTGCGGGAGACCCAGTACTTC. The chain recombines TRBV20-1 with TRBJ2-5; perhaps TRBD1 as D (6 bases). Germline CDR1 reads DFQATT; CDR2 reads SNEGSKA (reference sequence). This CDR3 spans 13 amino acids. The V end lost 4 bases, the J end lost 5 bases, and 14 bases lay between the germline ends.

In its sample, this clonotype was seen a few times. The rearrangement uses TRBV5-4 and TRBJ2-7; 9 nucleotides align to TRBD2. The ends lost 4 bases at V and 2 bases at J; junction bases unmatched: 7. The CDR3 has 15 amino acids. Germline values: CDR1 SGHNT, CDR2 YYREEE (reference sequence). CDR3 coding DNA: TGTGCCAGCAGCCCGAGCGGGGGGCAACCCTACGAGCAGTACTTC. It encodes CASSPSGGQPYEQYF.

In its sample, this clonotype was seen a few times. This chain links TRBV10-3 with TRBJ1-2; D possibly corresponds to TRBD1 (5 bases). CDR1 ENHRY and CDR2 SYGVKD come from the germline V gene. V shed 5 bases and J shed 3 bases, with 16 bases lying between them. The CDR3 spans 15 residues. The CDR3 loop reads CAISSLSKGDYGYTF. The CDR3 bases are TGTGCCATCAGTTCCCTTTCTAAAGGGGACTATGGCTACACCTTC.

The chain combines TRBV7-4 with TRBJ1-3; the D is unclear. Trimming pared 5 bases from V and 0 bases from J, leaving 14 bases between. The CDR3 sequence is 16 residues long. Looked up from germline, CDR1 is SGHVT and CDR2 is SQSDAQ. The CDR3 coding sequence is TGTGCCAGCAGCCTTGCGACGGACTACTCTGGAAACACCATATATTTT. This sequence encodes CASSLATDYSGNTIYF.